This entry lists 16 T cell receptor beta chains sequenced from one sample in a study of shared clonotypes between healthy human individuals. Data came from immunoSEQ multiplex PCR; TCRdb stores just in-frame clones and leaves some out. The sample shows roughly 1.5 million clones, 95% to 99% of them seen only once. Sample: naive CD4+ T cells sorted from blood. Subset given: CD45RA+ positively selected. These receptors originate from a man aged 30 to 45 in good health.

This clone appeared a few times. The rearrangement links TRBV10-1 to TRBJ2-7, with D possibly being TRBD1 (6 bases). Germline CDR1 WNHNN, CDR2 SYGVQD (reference sequence). The V and J ends lost 4 bases and 6 bases respectively, with 13 bases between them. This CDR3 has 13 residues. CDR3 loop: CASSGAGDREQYF. The CDR3 nucleotides read TGCGCCAGCAGTGGGGCAGGGGATCGCGAGCAGTACTTC.

The V gene is TRBV19, the J gene TRBJ2-2; D may be TRBD2 (5 bases). Germline values: CDR1 LNHDA, CDR2 SQIVND (reference sequence). This CDR3 contains 15 residues. V was pared by 0 bases and J by 4 bases, with 9 bases between. CDR3 DNA sequence: TGTGCCAGTAGTATAGAGCGAGCGGCCACCGGGGAGCTGTTTTTT. It translates to CASSIERAATGELFF.

The rearrangement joins TRBV12-5 to TRBJ2-1; TRBD1 might be the D (5 bases). Germline CDR1 is LGHNT and CDR2 is FRNRAP. Deletions cut 1 base from V and 5 bases from J, with 24 bases between. The CDR3 covers 19 residues. DNA for the CDR3: TGTGCTAGTGGTTTGGACCCATCCACAGGCCGAAAGCTTCACAATGAGCAGTTCTTC. This translates into CASGLDPSTGRKLHNEQFF.

The V call is TRBV5-5, the J call TRBJ2-7; 9 bases fit TRBD1. Germline CDR1 reads SGHKS; CDR2 reads YYEKEE (reference sequence). The CDR3 length is 14 residues. V was clipped by 4 bases and J by 1 base; unmatched bases: 3. The CDR3 coding sequence is TGTGCCAGCAGCAAACAGGGGGCTTCCTACGAGCAGTACTTC. Its translation is CASSKQGASYEQYF.

V usage is TRBV5-1 and J usage is TRBJ2-3; a weak D match, TRBD1 (6 bases). The length of the CDR3 is 18 residues. V was cut by 0 bases and J by 6 bases, with 23 bases left in between. CDR1 and CDR2 from the germline V gene are SGHRS and YFSETQ. The DNA for the CDR3 is TGCGCCAGCAGCTTGGCCTGGGGTCAGACTACTCAGGGGGATACGCAGTATTTT. Its protein product is CASSLAWGQTTQGDTQYF.

This sequence joins TRBV28 and TRBJ1-2, with a weak D call TRBD1 (5 bases). V was clipped by 2 bases and J by 2 bases, with 15 bases between them. This CDR3 spans 16 amino acids. Germline V gene sequence: CDR1 MDHEN, CDR2 SYDVKM. Here the CDR3 DNA reads TGTGCCAGCAGTTTAGGATTGAGAGGGGCCAACTATGGCTACACCTTC. Amino acid sequence: CASSLGLRGANYGYTF.

The chain combines TRBV5-4 with TRBJ2-7; tentatively, D is TRBD2 (6 bases). Germline CDR1 reads SGHNT; CDR2 reads YYREEE (reference sequence). The CDR3 spans 15 residues. Between the trimmed V and J ends, which lost 7 bases and 4 bases, there was a span of 21 bases. The CDR3 here is CASGRGGLSLYEQYF. Here the CDR3 DNA reads TGTGCCAGCGGACGTGGGGGACTCTCCCTATACGAGCAGTACTTC.

The J gene is TRBJ1-5, the V gene TRBV6-5; D is ambiguous. Between the trimmed V and J ends, which lost 2 bases and 7 bases, there was a span of 9 bases. Germline V lookup: CDR1 MNHEY, CDR2 SVGAGI. The CDR3 spans 13 residues. Here the CDR3 reads CASSYALGQPQHF. In DNA, the CDR3 is TGTGCCAGCAGTTACGCCCTGGGACAGCCCCAGCATTTT.

This clone was detected only once. V gene TRBV5-4 combines with J gene TRBJ2-3, with D possibly matching TRBD2 (6 bases). CDR3 length: 16 residues. Deletions cut 4 bases from V and 2 bases from J, with 17 bases between. Germline V lookup: CDR1 SGHNT, CDR2 YYREEE (reference sequence). This CDR3 reads CASSPVRDFFTDTQYF. Written as DNA, the CDR3 is TGTGCCAGCAGCCCCGTCCGGGACTTCTTCACAGATACGCAGTATTTT.

The chain carries TRBV11-2 and TRBJ2-7; 10 nucleotides agree with TRBD2. J lost 1 base, V lost 1 base, and 7 bases had no gene match. This CDR3 has 17 residues. Germline-derived CDR1 and CDR2 are SGHAT and FQNNGV. DNA for the CDR3: TGTGCCAGCAGCTTAGGGGGGTGGGGACTAGCGTCCTACGAGCAGTACTTC. Residues: CASSLGGWGLASYEQYF.

As regards this clone: Distinct nucleotide sequences in the sample also encode this CDR3. This chain connects TRBV5-1 to TRBJ2-3; 12 nucleotides agree with TRBD2. V shed 4 bases, J shed 6 bases, and the junction held 6 bases outside the gene matches. Germline loops: CDR1 SGHRS, CDR2 YFSETQ. This CDR3 spans 15 amino acids. This CDR3 reads CASSLTSGRGDTQYF. The CDR3 DNA follows: TGCGCCAGCAGCCTGACTAGCGGGAGAGGGGATACGCAGTATTTT.

This chain connects TRBV28 to TRBJ1-3; D gene ambiguous. Germline CDR1 reads MDHEN; CDR2 reads SYDVKM. The CDR3 covers 11 residues. V was clipped by 8 bases and J by 5 bases, with 7 bases between them. CDR3 DNA sequence: TGTGCCAGCGGCCGAAGAAACACCATATATTTT. It translates to CASGRRNTIYF.

V gene TRBV5-1 combines with J gene TRBJ2-7, with D perhaps TRBD1 (5 bases). From germline, CDR1 is SGHRS and CDR2 YFSETQ. V was pared by 0 bases and J by 5 bases, with 12 bases between. The CDR3 is made up of 14 amino acids. For the CDR3, the DNA is TGCGCCAGCAGCTTGGGCCAGGGCACTGACGAGCAGTACTTC. It is translated as CASSLGQGTDEQYF.

The V and J genes are TRBV5-8 and TRBJ2-7; TRBD1 agrees at 10 bases. The germline V gene encodes CDR1 SGHTS and CDR2 YDEGEE. Trimming at V came to 0 bases and at J to 1 base, leaving 10 bases not matched to a gene. The CDR3 has 18 amino acids. The CDR3 loop is CASSLARDRGYRSYEQYF. The DNA for the CDR3 is TGTGCCAGCAGCTTGGCCCGGGACAGGGGATATCGGTCCTACGAGCAGTACTTC.

The V gene is TRBV7-3, the J gene TRBJ2-7; D is perhaps TRBD2 (7 bases). The CDR3 has 13 residues. The germline V gene encodes CDR1 SGHTA and CDR2 FQGTGA. Trimming pared 5 bases from V and 2 bases from J, leaving 10 bases between. CDR3 coding DNA: TGTGCCAGCAGCCAGGGGAGGGCCTACGAGCAGTACTTC. This encodes CASSQGRAYEQYF.

The chain recombines TRBV2 with TRBJ2-3; TRBD1 matches 7 bases. CDR3 length: 14 amino acids. CDR1 and CDR2 from the germline V gene are SNHLY and FYNNEI. V was pared by 6 bases and J by 0 bases, with 3 bases of the junction left unmatched. CDR3 nucleotide sequence: TGTGCCAGCAGAGGGGGCATCAGCACAGATACGCAGTATTTT. It is translated as CASRGGISTDTQYF.